These 4 T cell receptor beta chains came from one sample sequenced in a study of monozygotic twins with inflammatory bowel disease (dated by TCRdb to between 2018 and 2021). The library was prepared using 5' RACE. The sequencing machine was an Illumina HiSeq 2500. After the reads were reprocessed by TCRdb, one entry was made per CDR3 protein sequence, with no DNA. This sample's listing comprises around 450,000 distinct CDR3 sequences. The ten largest account for 2.4% of the sample. The sample consisted of blood. All receptors derive from a human donor with ulcerative colitis or Crohn's disease, or a healthy co-twin of an affected twin (not recorded which).

The rearrangement joins TRBV6-1 to TRBJ1-6; TCRdb lists TRBD1, though no DNA is available to test this call. Per the germline V gene, CDR1 is MNHNS and CDR2 is SASEGT. This CDR3 region has 15 residues. The CDR3 region is CASSPGDSLNSPLHF.

The rearrangement uses TRBV19 and TRBJ1-5; the D gene TCRdb calls, TRBD1, cannot be checked with no DNA. Germline V gives CDR1 LNHDA, CDR2 SQIVND (reference sequence). The CDR3 totals 14 residues. This CDR3 is CAGGVGGSNQPQHF.

This rearrangement joins TRBV7-9 to TRBJ2-3. The CDR3 has 16 amino acids. CDR1 and CDR2 from the germline V gene are SEHNR and FQNEAQ (reference sequence). The CDR3 loop reads CASSTLLGASTDTQYF.

The chain is built from TRBV29-1 and TRBJ2-7; the TCRdb D gene call, TRBD2, has no DNA to confirm it. CDR3 size: 12 residues. CDR1 is SQVTM, CDR2 ANQGSEA, per germline. CDR3 sequence: CSVQSSAYEQYF.